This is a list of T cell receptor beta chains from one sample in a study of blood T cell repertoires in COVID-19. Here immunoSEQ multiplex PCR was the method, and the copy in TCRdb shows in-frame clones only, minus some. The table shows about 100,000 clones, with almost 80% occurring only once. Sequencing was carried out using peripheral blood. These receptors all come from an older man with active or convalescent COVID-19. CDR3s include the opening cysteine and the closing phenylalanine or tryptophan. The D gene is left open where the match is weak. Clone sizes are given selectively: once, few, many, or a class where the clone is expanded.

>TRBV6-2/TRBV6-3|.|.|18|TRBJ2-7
TGTGCCAGCAGTTACTCGATAGGAACGGGACTCGGGGTGTACGAGCAGTACTTC
CASSYSIGTGLGVYEQYF
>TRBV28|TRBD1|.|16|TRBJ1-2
TGTGCCAGCTCTACAATAGGGGGCAGGCAGGTCTATGGCTACACCTTC
CASSTIGGRQVYGYTF
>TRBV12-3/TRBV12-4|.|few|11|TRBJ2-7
TGTGCCAGCAGTCCTTCCTACGAGCAGTACTTC
CASSPSYEQYF
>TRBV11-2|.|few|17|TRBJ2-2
TGTGCCAGCAGCCTAAAGAGGTCGGGGACTAACACCGGGGAGCTGTTTTTT
CASSLKRSGTNTGELFF
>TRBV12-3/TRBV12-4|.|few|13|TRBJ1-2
TGTGCCAGCAGTGAGACAGCTTCCTATGGCTACACCTTC
CASSETASYGYTF
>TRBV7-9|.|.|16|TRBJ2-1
TGTGCCAGCAGCGCCCGAAGTGGGGACACGTACAATGAGCAGTTCTTC
CASSARSGDTYNEQFF
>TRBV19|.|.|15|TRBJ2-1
TGTGCCAGTAACCCCGGGACAAGCGCCTACAATGAGCAGTTCTTC
CASNPGTSAYNEQFF
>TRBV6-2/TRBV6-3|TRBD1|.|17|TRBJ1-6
TGTGCCAGCAGTTACTCAAATCTCGACAGGGGAAATTCACCCCTCCACTTT
CASSYSNLDRGNSPLHF
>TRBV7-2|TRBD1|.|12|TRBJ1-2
TGTGCCAGCAGACAGGGGACAAATGGCTACACCTTC
CASRQGTNGYTF
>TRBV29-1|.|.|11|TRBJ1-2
TGCAGCGGCCGGACAGCCGGGGGCTACACCTTC
CSGRTAGGYTF
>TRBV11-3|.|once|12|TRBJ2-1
TGTGCCAGCAGCCCCGGTTACAATGAGCAGTTCTTC
CASSPGYNEQFF
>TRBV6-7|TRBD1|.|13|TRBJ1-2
TGTGCCAGCAGTTTCAGCGCGACAGGGGGCTACACCTTC
CASSFSATGGYTF
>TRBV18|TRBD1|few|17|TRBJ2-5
TGTGCCAGCTCACAAGACAGGGGCGACCCGGCCCAAGAGACCCAGTACTTC
CASSQDRGDPAQETQYF
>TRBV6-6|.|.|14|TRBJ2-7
TGTGCCAGCAGTTTGGAGGGCAGCTCCTACGAGCAGTACTTC
CASSLEGSSYEQYF
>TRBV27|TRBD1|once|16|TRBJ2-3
TGTGCCAGCAGTCGGACAGGGGTCACTAGCACAGATACGCAGTATTTT
CASSRTGVTSTDTQYF
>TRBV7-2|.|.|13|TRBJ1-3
TGTGCCAGCGGGACACACTCTGGAAACACCATATATTTT
CASGTHSGNTIYF
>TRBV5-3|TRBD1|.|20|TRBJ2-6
TGTGCCAGAAGCTCCTTTATGGGACAGCCTAAACTCTCTGGGGCCAACGTCCTGACTTTC
CARSSFMGQPKLSGANVLTF
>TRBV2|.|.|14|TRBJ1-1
TGTGCCAGCAGTCCGGGACAAGTGAACACTGAAGCTTTCTTT
CASSPGQVNTEAFF
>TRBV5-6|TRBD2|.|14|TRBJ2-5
TGTGCCAGCAGCTTGGGGACTAGCAAAGAGACCCAGTACTTC
CASSLGTSKETQYF
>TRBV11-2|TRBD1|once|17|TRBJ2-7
TGTGCCAGCAGCTTAGATCAAGGACAGGCTATTTCCTACGAGCAGTACTTC
CASSLDQGQAISYEQYF
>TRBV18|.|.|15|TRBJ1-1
TGTGCCAGCTCACCACAGCCAGCGACAGGCACTGAAGCTTTCTTT
CASSPQPATGTEAFF
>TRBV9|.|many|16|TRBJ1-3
TGTGCCAGCAGTGGGACACAGGGTCGCGCTGGAAACACCATATATTTT
CASSGTQGRAGNTIYF
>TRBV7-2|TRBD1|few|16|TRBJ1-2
TGTGCCAGCAGCTTAAGTCTTACAGGGGGTGCCTATGGCTACACCTTC
CASSLSLTGGAYGYTF
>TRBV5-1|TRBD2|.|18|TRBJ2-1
TGCGCCAGCAGCTTGGCCGAATGGAGCGGGGGTAGCTACAATGAGCAGTTCTTC
CASSLAEWSGGSYNEQFF
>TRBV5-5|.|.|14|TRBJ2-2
TGTGCCAGCAGCTTGACAGCATTCACCGGGGAGCTGTTTTTT
CASSLTAFTGELFF
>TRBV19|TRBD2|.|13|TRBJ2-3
TGTGCCAGTAAGGGACTAAAGGCAGATACGCAGTATTTT
CASKGLKADTQYF